A selection of T cell receptor beta chains follows, all from one sample in a study of CD8+ T cells in alopecia areata. Some clones are missing from TCRdb's copy, which holds only in-frame ones; the method was immunoSEQ multiplex PCR. The sample contains 110,000 or so clones, roughly two fifths of which appear only once. Source material: CD4+ T cells sorted from blood. The receptors were gathered from a human donor with alopecia areata. Both conserved end residues are part of each CDR3. The order of the fields is clone size, D gene, J gene, V gene, CDR3 protein, CDR3 DNA. D genes are given only for firm matches. Clone size is given for some rows only: seen once, a few or many times, or a class if the clone is expanded.

abundance: .; d_gene: TRBD2; j_gene: TRBJ2-7; v_gene: TRBV5-1; CDR3aa: CASSSGTSGFSEQYF; CDR3nt: TGCGCCAGCAGCTCTGGGACTAGCGGGTTTTCCGAGCAGTACTTC
abundance: .; d_gene: .; j_gene: TRBJ2-2; v_gene: TRBV29-1; CDR3aa: CSVRGRSGLGELFF; CDR3nt: TGCAGCGTTCGGGGACGGTCAGGACTTGGGGAGCTGTTTTTT
abundance: .; d_gene: .; j_gene: TRBJ2-7; v_gene: TRBV9; CDR3aa: CASSVGQFYEQYF; CDR3nt: TGTGCCAGCAGCGTAGGACAGTTCTACGAGCAGTACTTC
abundance: .; d_gene: .; j_gene: TRBJ2-3; v_gene: TRBV29-1; CDR3aa: CSVEGYPRTDTQYF; CDR3nt: TGCAGCGTTGAGGGTTACCCCCGCACAGATACGCAGTATTTT
abundance: few; d_gene: TRBD2; j_gene: TRBJ2-4; v_gene: TRBV7-2; CDR3aa: CASSFAGGNIQYF; CDR3nt: TGTGCCAGCAGCTTCGCGGGAGGGAACATTCAGTACTTC
abundance: few; d_gene: TRBD1; j_gene: TRBJ1-2; v_gene: TRBV29-1; CDR3aa: CSVRDSTNYGYTF; CDR3nt: TGCAGCGTTAGGGACAGCACTAACTATGGCTACACCTTC
abundance: .; d_gene: TRBD2; j_gene: TRBJ2-5; v_gene: TRBV4-3; CDR3aa: CASSQGLAETQYF; CDR3nt: TGCGCCAGCAGCCAGGGACTAGCTGAGACCCAGTACTTC
abundance: few; d_gene: TRBD1; j_gene: TRBJ1-1; v_gene: TRBV29-1; CDR3aa: CSAYRGLGAFF; CDR3nt: TGCAGCGCATACAGGGGGCTTGGAGCTTTCTTT
abundance: .; d_gene: .; j_gene: TRBJ2-2; v_gene: TRBV7-3; CDR3aa: CASSFKTTGPGELFF; CDR3nt: TGTGCCAGCAGCTTCAAGACGACGGGACCCGGGGAGCTGTTTTTT
abundance: .; d_gene: .; j_gene: TRBJ1-1; v_gene: TRBV5-6; CDR3aa: CASSSLVGNTEAFF; CDR3nt: TGTGCCAGCAGCTCGTTGGTGGGGAACACTGAAGCTTTCTTT
abundance: .; d_gene: .; j_gene: TRBJ2-7; v_gene: TRBV29-1; CDR3aa: CSVVLTEEQYF; CDR3nt: TGCAGCGTTGTATTAACCGAGGAGCAGTACTTC
abundance: .; d_gene: .; j_gene: TRBJ2-3; v_gene: TRBV7-2; CDR3aa: CASVGGPSSDTQYF; CDR3nt: TGTGCCAGCGTCGGAGGCCCAAGCTCAGATACGCAGTATTTT
abundance: .; d_gene: TRBD1; j_gene: TRBJ1-2; v_gene: TRBV7-2; CDR3aa: CASSLDRGRGYTF; CDR3nt: TGTGCCAGCAGCCTGGACAGGGGACGTGGCTACACCTTC
abundance: .; d_gene: .; j_gene: TRBJ1-2; v_gene: TRBV4-3; CDR3aa: CASSQRAGFDYGYTF; CDR3nt: TGCGCCAGCAGCCAGCGGGCGGGGTTTGACTATGGCTACACCTTC
abundance: .; d_gene: .; j_gene: TRBJ2-3; v_gene: TRBV30; CDR3aa: CAWRGTQHSSTDTQYF; CDR3nt: TGTGCCTGGAGGGGGACTCAGCATTCTAGCACAGATACGCAGTATTTT
abundance: .; d_gene: TRBD2; j_gene: TRBJ2-4; v_gene: TRBV6-5; CDR3aa: CASSYSRTRDIQYF; CDR3nt: TGTGCCAGCAGTTACTCGAGGACTAGGGACATTCAGTACTTC
abundance: few; d_gene: .; j_gene: TRBJ2-7; v_gene: TRBV9; CDR3aa: CASSVASGPSYEQYF; CDR3nt: TGTGCCAGCAGCGTAGCCTCCGGACCGTCCTACGAGCAGTACTTC
abundance: few; d_gene: .; j_gene: TRBJ2-5; v_gene: TRBV6-5; CDR3aa: CASSYSGPREWTQYF; CDR3nt: TGTGCCAGCAGTTACTCAGGTCCCAGGGAGTGGACCCAGTACTTC
abundance: .; d_gene: .; j_gene: TRBJ1-1; v_gene: TRBV29-1; CDR3aa: CSASSRMNTEAFF; CDR3nt: TGCAGCGCGTCGAGTCGAATGAACACTGAAGCTTTCTTT
abundance: .; d_gene: .; j_gene: TRBJ2-3; v_gene: TRBV29-1; CDR3aa: CSVGGRTDTQYF; CDR3nt: TGCAGCGTTGGGGGCCGCACAGATACGCAGTATTTT
abundance: .; d_gene: .; j_gene: TRBJ2-6; v_gene: TRBV29-1; CDR3aa: CSVARISGVGANVLTF; CDR3nt: TGCAGCGTTGCCCGGATCTCGGGGGTTGGGGCCAACGTCCTGACTTTC
abundance: .; d_gene: .; j_gene: TRBJ2-1; v_gene: TRBV7-2; CDR3aa: CASSLGREGEQFF; CDR3nt: TGTGCCAGCAGCTTGGGCCGGGAAGGTGAGCAGTTCTTC
abundance: few; d_gene: TRBD2; j_gene: TRBJ2-5; v_gene: TRBV29-1; CDR3aa: CSVRLWRGSETQYF; CDR3nt: TGCAGCGTGAGGTTATGGCGGGGGTCAGAGACCCAGTACTTC
abundance: few; d_gene: TRBD2; j_gene: TRBJ2-3; v_gene: TRBV28; CDR3aa: CATSSGLGPDTQYF; CDR3nt: TGTGCCACCTCTAGCGGGTTGGGTCCAGATACGCAGTATTTT
abundance: .; d_gene: TRBD1; j_gene: TRBJ1-5; v_gene: TRBV7-2; CDR3aa: CASSSGTVYNQPQHF; CDR3nt: TGTGCCAGCAGCAGCGGGACAGTTTACAATCAGCCCCAGCATTTT
abundance: few; d_gene: TRBD1; j_gene: TRBJ1-5; v_gene: TRBV4-2; CDR3aa: CASSHDTGGNQPQHF; CDR3nt: TGTGCCAGCAGCCACGACACAGGGGGCAATCAGCCCCAGCATTTT
abundance: .; d_gene: .; j_gene: TRBJ2-1; v_gene: TRBV29-1; CDR3aa: CSVGARSEQFF; CDR3nt: TGCAGCGTCGGGGCCCGGAGTGAGCAGTTCTTC
abundance: .; d_gene: TRBD1; j_gene: TRBJ2-3; v_gene: TRBV2; CDR3aa: CASRSGQWSDTQYF; CDR3nt: TGTGCCAGCCGCTCGGGACAGTGGTCAGATACGCAGTATTTT
abundance: .; d_gene: .; j_gene: TRBJ2-3; v_gene: TRBV5-1; CDR3aa: CASSLQGDTQYF; CDR3nt: TGCGCCAGCAGCTTGCAGGGAGATACGCAGTATTTT
abundance: few; d_gene: TRBD1; j_gene: TRBJ1-2; v_gene: TRBV25-1; CDR3aa: CASSGKTGDDYYGYTF; CDR3nt: TGTGCCAGCAGTGGAAAGACAGGGGACGACTACTATGGCTACACCTTC
abundance: .; d_gene: .; j_gene: TRBJ1-1; v_gene: TRBV5-4; CDR3aa: CASSPSRGKNTEAFF; CDR3nt: TGTGCCAGCAGCCCGTCGCGGGGGAAGAACACTGAAGCTTTCTTT
abundance: .; d_gene: .; j_gene: TRBJ2-7; v_gene: TRBV29-1; CDR3aa: CSVGDLWSYEQYF; CDR3nt: TGCAGCGTTGGGGACCTGTGGTCCTACGAGCAGTACTTC
abundance: once; d_gene: .; j_gene: TRBJ2-7; v_gene: TRBV20-1; CDR3aa: CSARQAYEQYF; CDR3nt: TGCAGTGCTAGACAGGCCTACGAGCAGTACTTC
abundance: .; d_gene: TRBD1; j_gene: TRBJ1-4; v_gene: TRBV5-4; CDR3aa: CASSLGTGLTNEKLFF; CDR3nt: TGTGCCAGCAGCTTGGGGACAGGGCTCACTAATGAAAAACTGTTTTTT
abundance: .; d_gene: .; j_gene: TRBJ2-5; v_gene: TRBV30; CDR3aa: CAVDEGRWETQYF; CDR3nt: TGTGCCGTCGACGAGGGGCGGTGGGAGACCCAGTACTTC
abundance: .; d_gene: TRBD1; j_gene: TRBJ2-5; v_gene: TRBV5-1; CDR3aa: CASSWGQGAETQYF; CDR3nt: TGCGCCAGCAGCTGGGGACAGGGAGCAGAGACCCAGTACTTC
abundance: .; d_gene: TRBD1; j_gene: TRBJ1-4; v_gene: TRBV7-2; CDR3aa: CASSLRRDRVEKLFF; CDR3nt: TGTGCCAGCAGCTTACGAAGGGACAGGGTTGAAAAACTGTTTTTT
abundance: .; d_gene: .; j_gene: TRBJ2-2; v_gene: TRBV7-2; CDR3aa: CASSLAPDPTTNTGELFF; CDR3nt: TGTGCCAGCAGCTTAGCCCCGGACCCTACGACGAACACCGGGGAGCTGTTTTTT
abundance: .; d_gene: .; j_gene: TRBJ2-6; v_gene: TRBV29-1; CDR3aa: CSVGLLSSGANVLTF; CDR3nt: TGCAGCGTGGGGTTACTTAGCTCTGGGGCCAACGTCCTGACTTTC
abundance: few; d_gene: TRBD2; j_gene: TRBJ2-3; v_gene: TRBV29-1; CDR3aa: CSVWKRESGTDTQYF; CDR3nt: TGCAGCGTTTGGAAGCGGGAGTCGGGCACAGATACGCAGTATTTT
abundance: few; d_gene: TRBD2; j_gene: TRBJ2-1; v_gene: TRBV7-2; CDR3aa: CASSFLAGKQFF; CDR3nt: TGTGCCAGCAGCTTCCTAGCGGGAAAGCAGTTCTTC
abundance: .; d_gene: .; j_gene: TRBJ1-1; v_gene: TRBV5-1; CDR3aa: CASSSGMNTEAFF; CDR3nt: TGCGCCAGCAGCTCGGGGATGAACACTGAAGCTTTCTTT
abundance: .; d_gene: .; j_gene: TRBJ2-2; v_gene: TRBV6-6; CDR3aa: CASRLTSTGELFF; CDR3nt: TGTGCCAGCAGACTCACCAGCACCGGGGAGCTGTTTTTT
abundance: .; d_gene: .; j_gene: TRBJ2-7; v_gene: TRBV5-1; CDR3aa: CASSPGGRARDEQYF; CDR3nt: TGCGCCAGCAGCCCCGGAGGCCGGGCGAGGGACGAGCAGTACTTC